This T cell receptor (beta chain) was profiled in a study of molecular identifiers for immune sequencing clone quantification. The wider study: With replicates, the RNA of roughly 21,000 or 96,000 naive CD8 cells was split five ways and four were sequenced. Notes on the study in general: Clones above 20 RNA copies contained over 97% of effector molecules but under 1% of naive ones.

TCRdb passed the PCR reads through MiXCR, listing each CDR3 protein once. The sample contains 300,000 to 350,000 distinct CDR3 sequences, about 22% of which appear only once. This clonotype has more than one count but fewer than ten. The antigen remains unidentified. Germline values: CDR1 LGHNA, CDR2 YSLEER. The CDR3 loop spans 15 amino acids. Trimming took 1 base from V and 4 from J, leaving 14 bases between them. The source is a human donor in good health. Some libraries in this study had Jurkat cell RNA spiked in. V is TRBV4-3 and J is TRBJ2-7, with a tentative D call TRBD2 (5 bases). The sequenced sample consisted of naive CD8+ T cells from blood, with Jurkat cell RNA spiked in. Subset in this sample: FACS-sorted CD8+CD4-CCR7+CD45RA+ naive T cells. The CDR3, as DNA: TGCGCCAGCAGCCAAGCTTCGGGGTCCGGGTACGAGCAGTACTTC. This translates into CASSQASGSGYEQYF.